The 6 T cell receptor beta chains given below trace back to one sample, sequenced in a study of regulatory and conventional T cells in RAG deficiency. The table came from immunoSEQ multiplex PCR; TCRdb's copy has only in-frame clones and leaves some out. In the table there are roughly 3,000 clones, approximately 94% of which are singletons. The sorted regulatory T cells were CD4+, CD25-high and CD127-low, with genomic DNA sequenced. This sample was also put to use in a study of regulatory T cells. From that study: The PCR used 52 TRBV and 13 TRBJ primers.

The sequencing input was CD4+ Tregs sorted from blood. These receptors were taken from a human donor in good health.

This clone appeared once. V gene TRBV27 combines with J gene TRBJ2-7; D is ambiguous. CDR1 MNHEY and CDR2 SMNVEV come from the germline V gene (reference sequence). CDR3 size: 13 residues. V lost 5 bases, J lost 4 bases, and 12 bases lay in between. CDR3 DNA sequence: TGTGCCAGCAGTCGAGCCGACCTGTACGAGCAGTACTTC. This translates into CASSRADLYEQYF.

J is TRBJ2-4 and V is TRBV7-8; D possibly matches TRBD1 or TRBD2 (5 bases each). This CDR3 contains 15 residues. CDR1 and CDR2 from the germline V gene are SGHVS and FQNEAQ. V lost 0 bases and J lost 9, with 15 bases in between. DNA of the CDR3: TGTGCCAGCAGCTTAGCCGGGACCCTACTAGGCATTCAGTACTTC. Translated, it gives CASSLAGTLLGIQYF.

The chain joins TRBV6-6 to TRBJ1-1; maybe TRBD1 (5 bases). The germline V gene has CDR1 MNHNY and CDR2 SVGAGI (reference sequence). The V gene lost 6 bases and the J gene lost 6 bases, with 14 bases spanning the gap. The CDR3 length is 13 residues. CDR3 amino acids: CASRLLGVSEAFF. CDR3 nucleotide sequence: TGTGCCAGCAGACTACTGGGGGTTTCTGAAGCTTTCTTT.

The rearrangement links TRBV6-1 to TRBJ1-6; D is undetermined. The CDR3 runs 15 residues. V shed 3 bases and J shed 0 bases, with 6 bases lying between them. CDR1 and CDR2 from the germline V gene are MNHNS and SASEGT. The CDR3 DNA reads as TGTGCCAGCAGTGAGGTCAGCTCCTATAATTCACCCCTCCACTTT. It translates to CASSEVSSYNSPLHF.

For the CDR3, the DNA is TGTGCCAGCAGCCAAACGGGGGGAGCTGGGGCCAACGTCCTGACTTTC. Translation: CASSQTGGAGANVLTF. This sequence joins TRBV4-2 and TRBJ2-6; TRBD2 matches 7 bases. There are 16 residues in the CDR3. With V trimmed by 2 bases and J by 2 bases, 3 bases remained unmatched. Germline values: CDR1 LGHNA, CDR2 YNFKEQ.

CDR3 region: CASSRGEGHGYTF. Here the CDR3 DNA reads TGTGCCAGCAGCCGGGGAGAGGGCCATGGCTACACCTTC. The chain carries TRBV7-9 and TRBJ1-2; D unclear. The CDR3 is 13 amino acids. Germline V CDR1 and CDR2: SEHNR, FQNEAQ (reference sequence). V lost 5 bases and J lost 6, with 13 bases in between.